This passage covers 23 T cell receptor beta chains from one sample sequenced in a study of regulatory T cells in long-lasting Graves disease. Noted time point: persistent/refractory GD, antithyroid drugs over 5 years with positive TRAb. PBMC-derived RNA was used for the TCR library. In building TCR beta libraries, iRepertoire HTBI primers were used together with Arm-PCR of CDR3 regions. TCRdb redid the calling of the multiplex PCR reads with MiXCR, one entry per CDR3 protein. The sample lists about 660,000 distinct CDR3 sequences; 25% to 30% were seen once. The starting material was peripheral blood mononuclear cells (PBMCs), obtained when the disease was refractory, from a patient treated with antithyroid drugs. These receptors all come from a female donor with Graves disease.

As for this clonotype: A read error may be the cause here, since a much bigger clone is one base away. The V gene is TRBV28, the J gene TRBJ1-1, with D unresolved. The length of the CDR3 is 11 residues. V gave up 1 base and J gave up 7 bases, with 4 bases separating them. Germline values: CDR1 MDHEN, CDR2 SYDVKM. CDR3 sequence reads: CASSLYIEAFF. The CDR3 DNA reads as TGTGCCAGCAGTTTATATATTGAAGCTTTCTTT. The whole variable domain, remainder taken from reference TRBV28 and TRBJ1-1, is DVKVTQSSRYLVKRTGEKVFLECVQDMDHENMFWYRQDPGLGLRLIYFSYDVKMKEKGDIPEGYSVSREKKERFSLILESASTNQTSMYLCASSLYIEAFFGQGTRLTVV.

This clonotype was seen a few times. V and J are TRBV20-1 and TRBJ2-5; a weak D match, TRBD1 (6 bases). V gave up 3 bases and J gave up 3 bases, with 14 bases separating them. Germline lookup yields CDR1 DFQATT and CDR2 SNEGSKA (reference sequence). The CDR3 totals 14 residues. The CDR3 here is CSARGQGFKETQYF. The CDR3 coding sequence is TGCAGTGCTAGGGGTCAGGGGTTCAAAGAGACCCAGTACTTC.

This clonotype showed up just a few times. This chain links TRBV9 with TRBJ2-7; 11 bases are a match to TRBD2. Germline CDR1 and CDR2: SGDLS and YYNGEE. This CDR3 region has 16 residues. V trimming: 3 bases; J trimming: 0 bases; junction bases outside the gene matches: 5. CDR3 nucleotides: TGTGCCAGCAGCGCAGGGACTAGCGGACTCTCCTACGAGCAGTACTTC. Translated, it gives CASSAGTSGLSYEQYF.

This clonotype was seen only a few times. The chain carries TRBV11-2 and TRBJ2-7; 8 positions match TRBD2. J was trimmed by 3 bases and V by 5 bases; bases with no gene match: 3. The germline V gene has CDR1 SGHAT and CDR2 FQNNGV. CDR3 length equals 13 residues. CDR3 in amino acids: CASSSSGDYEQYF. CDR3 bases: TGTGCCAGCAGCAGTAGCGGGGACTACGAGCAGTACTTC.

This clonotype was found many times. This chain joins TRBV2 and TRBJ1-4, with D maybe TRBD1 (5 bases). V was trimmed by 2 bases and J by 3 bases, leaving 10 bases between them. The CDR3 loop spans 15 amino acids. The V gene's germline CDR1 is SNHLY and CDR2 FYNNEI. The CDR3 DNA is TGTGCCAGCAGTGAACGTCGGGGCGCTAATGAAAAACTGTTTTTT. This gives the protein CASSERRGANEKLFF. The whole variable domain, remainder taken from reference TRBV2 and TRBJ1-4, is EPEVTQTPSHQVTQMGQEVILRCVPISNHLYFYWYRQILGQKVEFLVSFYNNEISEKSEIFDDQFSVERPDGSNFTLKIRSTKLEDSAMYFCASSERRGANEKLFFGSGTQLSVL.

V and J are TRBV2 and TRBJ2-6, with TRBD1 as a possible D gene (6 bases). Germline CDR1 and CDR2: SNHLY and FYNNEI. V was shortened by 6 bases and J by 3 bases, with 18 bases between the two germline ends. The CDR3 has 17 residues. The CDR3 reads CASSFPLAGVGANVLTF. Written as DNA, the CDR3 is TGTGCCAGCAGCTTTCCTCTAGCAGGGGTTGGGGCCAACGTCCTGACTTTC.

This clonotype appeared a single time. V is TRBV5-4 and J is TRBJ1-1; 7 positions agree with TRBD1. The CDR3 contains 15 residues. Germline values: CDR1 SGHNT, CDR2 YYREEE (reference sequence). The junction had 6 bases not matched to a gene; V was cut back by 4 bases and J by 0 bases. Written as DNA, the CDR3 is TGTGCCAGCAGCAACAGGGGTGTCGTGAACACTGAAGCTTTCTTT. Its protein product is CASSNRGVVNTEAFF. Complete variable domain (other parts from reference TRBV5-4 and TRBJ1-1): ETGVTQSPTHLIKTRGQQVTLRCSSQSGHNTVSWYQQALGQGPQFIFQYYREEENGRGNFPPRFSGLQFPNYSSELNVNALELDDSALYLCASSNRGVVNTEAFFGQGTRLTVV.

This sequence joins TRBV5-4 and TRBJ1-1; tentative D call: TRBD1 (6 bases). The V gene lost 10 bases and the J gene lost 1 base, with 14 bases spanning the gap. The CDR3 covers 13 residues. Looked up from germline, CDR1 is SGHNT and CDR2 is YYREEE (reference sequence). The CDR3 sequence is CAGGGGPNTEAFF. For the CDR3, the DNA is TGTGCCGGCGGGGGCGGGCCGAACACTGAAGCTTTCTTT.

This chain uses TRBV11-1 with TRBJ2-5; D is undetermined. Germline lookup yields CDR1 SGHAT and CDR2 FQDESV (reference sequence). Trimming shortened V by 3 bases and J by 1 base, and 9 bases separated the two germline ends. This CDR3 comprises 14 residues. CDR3 in DNA: TGTGCCAGCAGCTTTAGGGCTAGCCAAGAGACCCAGTACTTC. Translated, it gives CASSFRASQETQYF.

This chain joins TRBV7-9 and TRBJ1-4, with unresolved D. V gave up 3 bases and J gave up 7 bases, with 15 bases separating them. The CDR3 covers 15 residues. Germline CDR1 is SEHNR and CDR2 is FQNEAQ (reference sequence). CDR3 residues: CASSLFLRSTEKLFF. CDR3 sequence (DNA): TGTGCCAGCAGCTTGTTCCTAAGATCGACTGAAAAACTGTTTTTT.

The chain joins TRBV7-9 to TRBJ2-5; D unresolved. Trimming took 2 bases from V and 3 from J, leaving 10 bases between them. The CDR3 runs to 14 residues. Per the germline V gene, CDR1 is SEHNR and CDR2 is FQNEAQ (reference sequence). This chain's CDR3 is CASSLSSVKETQYF. DNA for the CDR3: TGTGCCAGCAGCTTATCGTCGGTAAAAGAGACCCAGTACTTC.

This clonotype was detected ten times or more. The V and J genes are TRBV27 and TRBJ1-2, with D possibly being TRBD1 (6 bases). The CDR3 has 14 amino acids. V lost 2 bases and J 6 bases, leaving 13 bases between the germline ends. The germline CDR1 and CDR2 sequences are MNHEY and SMNVEV (reference sequence). This chain's CDR3 is CASSLRGGGHGYTF. DNA of the CDR3: TGTGCCAGCAGTTTACGAGGCGGGGGGCATGGCTACACCTTC.

The gene calls are TRBV3-1 and TRBJ1-2; perhaps TRBD1 as D (5 bases). The germline V and J ends were trimmed by 5 bases and 0 bases, with 13 bases remaining between them. This CDR3 is 15 amino acids long. The germline V gene has CDR1 LGHDT and CDR2 YNNKEL (reference sequence). The CDR3 spells CASSKGTTSNYGYTF. DNA of the CDR3: TGTGCCAGCAGCAAAGGGACTACTTCTAACTATGGCTACACCTTC. The full variable domain, its missing parts supplied by reference TRBV3-1 and TRBJ1-2, is DTAVSQTPKYLVTQMGNDKSIKCEQNLGHDTMYWYKQDSKKFLKIMFSYNNKELIINETVPNRFSPKSPDKAHLNLHINSLELGDSAVYFCASSKGTTSNYGYTFGSGTRLTVV.

The chain recombines TRBV6-1 with TRBJ2-7; D not resolved. The CDR3 spans 11 residues. Germline CDR1 MNHNS, CDR2 SASEGT. Between the trimmed V and J ends, which lost 11 bases and 4 bases, there was a span of 12 bases. CDR3 region: CAVREGYEQYF. The CDR3 DNA reads as TGTGCCGTTCGAGAAGGTTACGAGCAGTACTTC.

The rearrangement joins TRBV20-1 to TRBJ2-7; 7 bases fit TRBD1. The CDR3 is 13 amino acids. V gave up 3 bases and J gave up 0 bases; unmatched junction bases: 2. Germline V gives CDR1 DFQATT, CDR2 SNEGSKA (reference sequence). This CDR3 is CSARGQRSYEQYF. Written as DNA, the CDR3 is TGCAGTGCTAGGGGACAGCGCTCCTACGAGCAGTACTTC.

This chain uses TRBV28 with TRBJ2-5; D gene ambiguous. This CDR3 is 15 amino acids long. Trimming shortened V by 3 bases and J by 1 base, and 12 bases separated the two germline ends. Germline V lookup: CDR1 MDHEN, CDR2 SYDVKM. CDR3 loop: CASSFNGRPQETQYF. The CDR3 bases are TGTGCCAGCAGTTTTAATGGACGGCCCCAAGAGACCCAGTACTTC.

This chain joins TRBV24-1 and TRBJ2-5, with no clear D. V lost 3 bases to trimming and J lost 5 bases, with 12 bases between them. This CDR3 region has 14 residues. From germline, CDR1 is KGHDR and CDR2 SFDVKD. CDR3 in amino acids: CATSDGQLWETQYF. CDR3 DNA sequence: TGTGCCACCAGTGATGGGCAACTTTGGGAGACCCAGTACTTC.

The chain joins TRBV11-2 to TRBJ1-1, with 7 positions matching TRBD1. In germline, CDR1 is SGHAT, CDR2 FQNNGV. The junction had 4 bases not matched to a gene; V was cut back by 3 bases and J by 3 bases. The CDR3 covers 14 residues. CDR3 region: CASSLGRGHTEAFF. CDR3 in DNA: TGTGCCAGCAGCTTGGGTAGGGGGCACACTGAAGCTTTCTTT.

V is TRBV19 and J is TRBJ1-1; 7 nucleotides align to TRBD1. The CDR3 is made up of 13 amino acids. Per the germline V gene, CDR1 is LNHDA and CDR2 is SQIVND (reference sequence). Losses at the gene ends were 9 bases for V and 9 bases for J; bases not matched to a gene: 13. CDR3 nucleotides: TGTGCCAGCCTAGACAGGGTGGCCCACCAAGCTTTCTTT. The encoded protein is CASLDRVAHQAFF.

CDR3 DNA: TGTGCCAGCAGCGTAGTACCAGGACAGGGTTCACCCCTCCACTTT. Its translation: CASSVVPGQGSPLHF. The chain has TRBV9 and TRBJ1-6; 8 bases map to TRBD1. Losses at the gene ends were 0 bases for V and 9 bases for J; bases not matched to a gene: 5. The CDR3 is made up of 15 amino acids. CDR1 and CDR2 (germline): SGDLS, YYNGEE.

The rearrangement joins TRBV3-1 to TRBJ1-2; D possibly corresponds to TRBD1 (6 bases). The CDR3 spans 18 residues. Germline CDR1 and CDR2: LGHDT and YNNKEL (reference sequence). V dropped 0 bases and J dropped 3 bases, with 20 bases sitting between them. CDR3 sequence reads: CASSQDGSGELRDYGYTF. In DNA, the CDR3 is TGTGCCAGCAGCCAAGACGGGTCAGGGGAATTAAGGGACTATGGCTACACCTTC.

The chain couples TRBV6-2 or TRBV6-3 to TRBJ2-5; TRBD2 aligns across 7 bases. CDR3 length equals 15 residues. The V gene's germline CDR1 is MNHEY and CDR2 SVGEGT. The trim removed 0 bases at V and 5 bases at J, leaving 6 bases unmatched. The DNA for the CDR3 is TGTGCCAGCAGTTACTCCCGGGGGGTCCCGGAGACCCAGTACTTC. The encoded protein is CASSYSRGVPETQYF.

This clonotype was picked up a small number of times. This chain uses TRBV20-1 with TRBJ1-1; a possible D gene is TRBD1 (6 bases). The V gene's germline CDR1 is DFQATT and CDR2 SNEGSKA (reference sequence). This CDR3 has 16 amino acids. V was shortened by 4 bases and J by 1 base, with 19 bases between the two germline ends. The CDR3 DNA reads TGCAGTGCTAAGGGGACACCACGGTTGGGGAACACTGAAGCTTTCTTT. It specifies CSAKGTPRLGNTEAFF.